This T cell receptor beta chain was profiled in a study of early stage breast cancer tumors. The method was immunoSEQ multiplex PCR; TCRdb's version includes in-frame clones alone and lacks a portion of them. Of about 41,000 clones in the sample, about 73% were seen once. Germline V lookup: CDR1 KGHSH, CDR2 LQKENI. The CDR3 is 15 amino acids. The junction had 10 bases not matched to a gene; V was cut back by 3 bases and J by 10 bases. This TCR came from a person aged 45-65 years with breast cancer. The chain is built from TRBV18 and TRBJ1-4, with 8 nucleotides matching TRBD1. The sequencing input was blood. The CDR3 loop reads CASSPTGQGKRKLFF. CDR3 sequence (DNA): TGTGCCAGCTCACCTACTGGACAGGGAAAGAGAAAACTGTTTTTT.